The sequence of this TCR beta chain was determined in a study of cytomegalovirus exposure and HLA in healthy donors. Looking at the study overall: Of the donors genotyped, approximately 430 in all, about 82% fell in the Caucasian-associated ancestry cluster.

This clone came up a few times. Its antigen is not known. The study ran its PCR with 60 Vbeta and 13 Jbeta primers. Measured with immunoSEQ multiplex PCR; TCRdb has only the in-frame clones, and not every one. The sample records 200,000 or so clones, about 84% being singletons. Trimming cost V 0 bases and J 1 base; bases outside gene matches: 6. Germline V gene lookup returns CDR1 SGHVS and CDR2 FNYEAQ. The CDR3 is made up of 16 amino acids. Study-wide results and caveats: Beyond CMV serostatus, there was no information to go on about immune exposure. Using the classifier, cytomegalovirus status was reportedly diagnosed with high specificity and sensitivity.

The V gene is TRBV7-6, the J gene TRBJ2-7; TRBD2 matches 7 bases. Sequenced: PBMCs. The receptor was derived from a man between 50 and 59 years old in good health and CMV-seronegative. CDR3 in amino acids: CASSLAGGTESYEQYF. The CDR3 DNA reads TGTGCCAGCAGCTTAGCGGGGGGGACCGAGTCCTACGAGCAGTACTTC.